This T cell receptor beta chain came from a study of blood T cell repertoires in COVID-19. Study summary: PBMCs, B-cell-depleted T cells, or T cells were the source of the cDNA or gDNA that made up the material.

The CDR3 spans 14 residues. Deletions cut 3 bases from V and 3 bases from J, with 11 bases between. Germline V gene sequence: CDR1 MNHNY, CDR2 SVGAGI (reference sequence). Which cohort a participant joined came from the clinical history participants gave. Either two negative PCRs, clearance, or symptom resolution qualified Cohort 3 donors as recovered. In the original processing: Estimates of nucleated cell counts were drawn from the amplification of reference gene primers. Only in-frame clones appear in the TCRdb table, and some are missing; sequencing was by immunoSEQ multiplex PCR. V and J calls and clone size are given by that table; D and trimming were obtained from the DNA. The repertoire holds about 220,000 clones, around 90% seen once, with 2.6% in the top ten.

The V call is TRBV6-6, the J call TRBJ1-1, with D possibly TRBD1 on 6 matching bases. Sequenced sample: PBMCs or T cells enriched from blood (not recorded which). The TCR comes from a woman in her twenties or thirties who had recovered from COVID-19. CDR3: CASSYKGGDTEAFF. The DNA for the CDR3 is TGTGCCAGCAGTTATAAGGGGGGGGACACTGAAGCTTTCTTT.